This TCR beta chain was captured by sequencing in a study of response to subunit inactivated influenza vaccine (dated by TCRdb to 2016 to 2019). For context, the study as a whole: Deep quantitative profiling of the T cell receptor repertoire was used in the study to follow responses to a trivalent subunit inactivated influenza vaccine. What the study reported, not specific to this receptor: The authors suggested that each seasonal influenza vaccination may recruit only a limited number of new T cells.

To prepare the library, RT-PCR was applied. Sequenced on an Illumina HiSeq 2500. Starting from the raw public reads, TCRdb applied fastp trimming at Q25, assembled clones with MiXCR and retained in-frame beta chains. Under each unique CDR3 protein, matching rows form one entry showing the most common genes and DNA. The sample data list about 190,000 distinct CDR3 sequences, and roughly 14% of these were observed just once. Roughly 26% of the sample rests with the top ten. V is shortened by 4 bases, J by 7 bases, and the region joining them spans 10 bases. There are 11 amino acids in the CDR3, from cysteine to phenylalanine inclusive. The only DNA kept is the CDR3, 33 bases in frame from the first base. CDR1 and CDR2, per the germline V gene, are SQVTM and ANQGSEA. This clonotype was observed a few times. The specificity of this receptor is unknown. No base quality information exists; no much larger clone differs at one position.

The starting material was CD8+ T cells sorted from PBMCs, obtained about 5 days after vaccination. The rearranged segments are TRBV29-1 and TRBJ1-1, and the D gene may be TRBD1, 5 bases matching. The source of this sequence is a man in his fifties who received an inactivated influenza vaccine. Donor details come from another sample of the same person, matched by shared clones. The CDR3 region has the sequence CSVGQGIEAFF. The sequenced DNA is TGCAGCGTTGGGCAGGGTATTGAAGCTTTCTTT.